This T cell receptor beta chain derives from a study of T cells after yellow fever vaccination. About the study: The authors prepared low-cell-number fractions using SMART-Seq v4 Ultra Low Input.

Germline lookup yields CDR1 SGHDT and CDR2 YYEEEE. The CDR3 contains 15 residues. This clonotype was recorded a few times. Its specificity is not known. Mismatch with germline at one junction end may stem from a read error. General study points: Peaking faster, on day 5 versus 15, the secondary response was nonetheless weaker.

UMIs were added to TCR cDNA along with a universal primer site when it was made by 5'RACE template switching. A single record per CDR3 protein comes from TCRdb applying MiXCR to the 5' RACE reads. The sample holds about 360,000 distinct CDR3 sequences, over 5% seen once. The clonotype was recovered from a man aged 30 to 45 who received the YFV17D yellow fever vaccine. The chain couples TRBV5-6 to TRBJ2-5; 15 nucleotides match TRBD2. The sample in question was PBMCs, obtained 5 days after the yellow fever booster vaccination. The CDR3 spells CASRLGLAGGETQYF. CDR3 nucleotides: TGTGCCAGCAGATTGGGACTAGCGGGAGGAGAGACCCAGTACTTC. Full variable domain (missing parts from reference TRBV5-6 and TRBJ2-5): DAGVTQSPTHLIKTRGQQVTLRCSPKSGHDTVSWYQQALGQGPQFIFQYYEEEERQRGNFPDRFSGHQFPNYSSELNVNALLLGDSALYLCASRLGLAGGETQYFGPGTRLLVL.